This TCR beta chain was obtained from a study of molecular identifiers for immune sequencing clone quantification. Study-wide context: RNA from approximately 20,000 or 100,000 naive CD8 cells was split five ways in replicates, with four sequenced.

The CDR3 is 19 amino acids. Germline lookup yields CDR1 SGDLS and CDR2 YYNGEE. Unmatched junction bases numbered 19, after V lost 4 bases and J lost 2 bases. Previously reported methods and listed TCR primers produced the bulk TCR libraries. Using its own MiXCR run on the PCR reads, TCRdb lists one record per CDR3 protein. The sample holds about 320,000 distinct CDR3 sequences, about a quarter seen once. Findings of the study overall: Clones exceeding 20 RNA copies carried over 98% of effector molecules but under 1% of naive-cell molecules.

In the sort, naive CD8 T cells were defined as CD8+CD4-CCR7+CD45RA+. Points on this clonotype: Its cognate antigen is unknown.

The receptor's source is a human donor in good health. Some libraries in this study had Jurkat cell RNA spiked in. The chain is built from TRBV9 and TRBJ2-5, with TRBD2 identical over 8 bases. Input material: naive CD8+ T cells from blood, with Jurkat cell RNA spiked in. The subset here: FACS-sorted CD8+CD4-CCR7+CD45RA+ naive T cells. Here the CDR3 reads CASSTPAGSSGKLQETQYF. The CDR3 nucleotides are TGTGCCAGCAGCACCCCAGCCGGGAGTAGCGGGAAGCTGCAAGAGACCCAGTACTTC.